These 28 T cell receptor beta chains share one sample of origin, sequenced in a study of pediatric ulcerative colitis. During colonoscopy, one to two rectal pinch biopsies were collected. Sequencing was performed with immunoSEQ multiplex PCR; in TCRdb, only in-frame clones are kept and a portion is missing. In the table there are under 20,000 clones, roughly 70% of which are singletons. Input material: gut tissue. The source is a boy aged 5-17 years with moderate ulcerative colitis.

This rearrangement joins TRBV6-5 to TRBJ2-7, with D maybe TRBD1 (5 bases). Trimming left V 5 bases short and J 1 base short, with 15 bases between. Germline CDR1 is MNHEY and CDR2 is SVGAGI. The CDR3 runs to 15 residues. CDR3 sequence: CASSSLETVSYEQYF. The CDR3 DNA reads TGTGCCAGCAGTAGCCTAGAGACAGTATCCTACGAGCAGTACTTC.

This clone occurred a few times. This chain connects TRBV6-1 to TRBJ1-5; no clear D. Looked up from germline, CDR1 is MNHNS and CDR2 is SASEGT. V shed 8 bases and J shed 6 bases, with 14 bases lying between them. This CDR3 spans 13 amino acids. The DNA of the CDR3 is TGTGCCAGCCTAGCGGCAACTTCTCAGCCCCAGCATTTT. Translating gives CASLAATSQPQHF.

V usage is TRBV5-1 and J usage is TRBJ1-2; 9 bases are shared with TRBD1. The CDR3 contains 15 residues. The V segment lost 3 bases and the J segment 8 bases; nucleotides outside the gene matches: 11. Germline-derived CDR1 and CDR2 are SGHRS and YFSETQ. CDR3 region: CASSSTGTGIKGYTF. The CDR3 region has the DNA TGCGCCAGCAGCTCAACCGGGACAGGGATAAAAGGCTACACCTTC.

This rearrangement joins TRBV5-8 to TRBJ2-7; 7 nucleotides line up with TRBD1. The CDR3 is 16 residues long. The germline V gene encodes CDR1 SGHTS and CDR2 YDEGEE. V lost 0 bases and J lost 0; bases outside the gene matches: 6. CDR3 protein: CASSLVGTDPSYEQYF. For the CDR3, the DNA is TGTGCCAGCAGCTTGGTTGGGACAGATCCCTCCTACGAGCAGTACTTC.

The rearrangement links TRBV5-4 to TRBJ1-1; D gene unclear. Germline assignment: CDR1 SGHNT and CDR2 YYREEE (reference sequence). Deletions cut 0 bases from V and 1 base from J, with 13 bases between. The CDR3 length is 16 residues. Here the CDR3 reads CASSLDLADTNTEAFF. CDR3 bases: TGTGCCAGCAGCTTGGATTTGGCCGACACGAACACTGAAGCTTTCTTT.

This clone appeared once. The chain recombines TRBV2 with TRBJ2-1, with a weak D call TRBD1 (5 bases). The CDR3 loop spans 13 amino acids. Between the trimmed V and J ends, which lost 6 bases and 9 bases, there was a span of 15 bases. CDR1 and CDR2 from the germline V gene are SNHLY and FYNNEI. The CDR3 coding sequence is TGTGCCAGCAGAGTAACAGGTAAAGGTGAGCAGTTCTTC. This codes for CASRVTGKGEQFF. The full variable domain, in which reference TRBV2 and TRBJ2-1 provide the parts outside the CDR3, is EPEVTQTPSHQVTQMGQEVILRCVPISNHLYFYWYRQILGQKVEFLVSFYNNEISEKSEIFDDQFSVERPDGSNFTLKIRSTKLEDSAMYFCASRVTGKGEQFFGPGTRLTVL.

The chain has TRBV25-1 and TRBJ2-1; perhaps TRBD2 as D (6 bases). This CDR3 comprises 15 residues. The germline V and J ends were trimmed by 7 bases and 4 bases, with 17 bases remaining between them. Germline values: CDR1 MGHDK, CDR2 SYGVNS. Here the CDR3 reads CASTTSIAAYNEQFF. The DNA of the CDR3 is TGTGCCAGCACTACTTCTATAGCGGCTTACAATGAGCAGTTCTTC. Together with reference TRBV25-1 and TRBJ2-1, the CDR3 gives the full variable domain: EADIYQTPRYLVIGTGKKITLECSQTMGHDKMYWYQQDPGMELHLIHYSYGVNSTEKGDLSSESTVSRIRTEHFPLTLESARPSHTSQYLCASTTSIAAYNEQFFGPGTRLTVL.

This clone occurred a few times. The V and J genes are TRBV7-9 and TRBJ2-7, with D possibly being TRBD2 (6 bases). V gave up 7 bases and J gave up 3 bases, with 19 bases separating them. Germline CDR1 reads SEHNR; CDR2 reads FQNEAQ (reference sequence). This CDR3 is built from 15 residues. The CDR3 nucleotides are TGTGCCAGCACCCCGACGGCGGGGAGGAACTACGAGCAGTACTTC. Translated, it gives CASTPTAGRNYEQYF.

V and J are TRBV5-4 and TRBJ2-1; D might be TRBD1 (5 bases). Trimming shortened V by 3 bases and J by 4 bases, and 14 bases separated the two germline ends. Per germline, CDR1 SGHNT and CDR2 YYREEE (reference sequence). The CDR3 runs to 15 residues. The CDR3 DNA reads TGTGCCAGCAGCTCCAGGGAATTAAAATACAATGAGCAGTTCTTC. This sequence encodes CASSSRELKYNEQFF.

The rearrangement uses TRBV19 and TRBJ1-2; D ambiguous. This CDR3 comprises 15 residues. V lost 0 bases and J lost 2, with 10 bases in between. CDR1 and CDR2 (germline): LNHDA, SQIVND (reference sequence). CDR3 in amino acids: CASSIDLGGNYGYTF. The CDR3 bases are TGTGCCAGTAGTATAGATCTCGGCGGGAACTATGGCTACACCTTC.

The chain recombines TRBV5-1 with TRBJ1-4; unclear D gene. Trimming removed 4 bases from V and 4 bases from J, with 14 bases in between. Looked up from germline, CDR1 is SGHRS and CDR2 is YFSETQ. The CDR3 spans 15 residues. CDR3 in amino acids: CASSPEGLFNEKLFF. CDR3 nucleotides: TGCGCCAGCAGCCCGGAAGGGCTGTTTAATGAAAAACTGTTTTTT. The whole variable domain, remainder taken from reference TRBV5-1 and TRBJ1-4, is KAGVTQTPRYLIKTRGQQVTLSCSPISGHRSVSWYQQTPGQGLQFLFEYFSETQRNKGNFPGRFSGRQFSNSRSEMNVSTLELGDSALYLCASSPEGLFNEKLFFGSGTQLSVL.

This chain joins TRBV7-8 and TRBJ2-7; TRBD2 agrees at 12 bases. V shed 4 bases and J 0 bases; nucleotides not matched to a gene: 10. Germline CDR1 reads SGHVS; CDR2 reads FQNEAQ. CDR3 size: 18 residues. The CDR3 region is CASSSGLGLAGFSYEQYF. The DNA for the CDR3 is TGTGCCAGCAGCTCGGGACTGGGACTAGCGGGCTTCTCCTACGAGCAGTACTTC. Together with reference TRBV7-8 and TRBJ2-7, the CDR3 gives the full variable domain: GAGVSQSPRYKVAKRGQDVALRCDPISGHVSLFWYQQALGQGPEFLTYFQNEAQLDKSGLPSDRFFAERPEGSVSTLKIQRTQQEDSAVYLCASSSGLGLAGFSYEQYFGPGTRLTVT.

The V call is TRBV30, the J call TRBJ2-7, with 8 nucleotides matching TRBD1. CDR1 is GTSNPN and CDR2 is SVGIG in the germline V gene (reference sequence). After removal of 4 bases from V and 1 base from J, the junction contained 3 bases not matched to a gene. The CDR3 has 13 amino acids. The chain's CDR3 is CAWTRGLSYEQYF. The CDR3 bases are TGTGCCTGGACCAGGGGGCTTTCCTACGAGCAGTACTTC.

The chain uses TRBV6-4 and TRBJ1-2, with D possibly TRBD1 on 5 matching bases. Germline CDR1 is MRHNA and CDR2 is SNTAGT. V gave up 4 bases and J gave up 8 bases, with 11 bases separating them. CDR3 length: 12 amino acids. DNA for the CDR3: TGTGCCAGCAGTGGCCAGGGCGGCGGCTACACCTTC. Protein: CASSGQGGGYTF.

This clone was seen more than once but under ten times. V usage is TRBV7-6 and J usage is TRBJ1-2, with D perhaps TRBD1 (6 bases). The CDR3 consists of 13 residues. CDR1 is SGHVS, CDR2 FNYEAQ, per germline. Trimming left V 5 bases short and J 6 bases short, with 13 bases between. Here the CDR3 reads CASSPTGADGYTF. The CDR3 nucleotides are TGTGCCAGCAGCCCTACGGGGGCCGATGGCTACACCTTC.

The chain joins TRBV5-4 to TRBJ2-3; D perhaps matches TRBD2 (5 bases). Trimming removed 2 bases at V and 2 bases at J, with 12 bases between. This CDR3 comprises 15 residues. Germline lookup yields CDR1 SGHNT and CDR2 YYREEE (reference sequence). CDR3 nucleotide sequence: TGTGCCAGCAGCTTTCCACGGGGAGTCACAGATACGCAGTATTTT. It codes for CASSFPRGVTDTQYF.

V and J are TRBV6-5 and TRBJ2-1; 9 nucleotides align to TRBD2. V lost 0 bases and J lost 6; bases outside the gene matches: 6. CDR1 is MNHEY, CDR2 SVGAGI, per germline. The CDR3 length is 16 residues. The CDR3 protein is CASSYSLTSGVNEQFF. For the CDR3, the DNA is TGTGCCAGCAGTTACTCGCTGACTAGCGGAGTCAATGAGCAGTTCTTC.

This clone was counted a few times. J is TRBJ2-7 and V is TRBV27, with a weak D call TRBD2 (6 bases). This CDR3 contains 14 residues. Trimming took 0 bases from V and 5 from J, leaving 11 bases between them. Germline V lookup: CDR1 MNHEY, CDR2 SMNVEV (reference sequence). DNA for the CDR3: TGTGCCAGCAGTTTATCCCTGGGACTGAACGAGCAGTACTTC. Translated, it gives CASSLSLGLNEQYF.

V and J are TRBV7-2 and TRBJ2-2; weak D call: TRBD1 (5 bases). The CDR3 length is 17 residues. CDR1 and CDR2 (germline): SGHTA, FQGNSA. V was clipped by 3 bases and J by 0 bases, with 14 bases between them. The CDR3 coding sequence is TGTGCCAGCAGCTTGCCAACGACAGATACGAACACCGGGGAGCTGTTTTTT. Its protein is CASSLPTTDTNTGELFF.

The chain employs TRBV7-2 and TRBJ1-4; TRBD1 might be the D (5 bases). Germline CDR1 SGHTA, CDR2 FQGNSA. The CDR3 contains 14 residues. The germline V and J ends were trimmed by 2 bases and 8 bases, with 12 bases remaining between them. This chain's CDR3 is CASSLPGGREKLFF. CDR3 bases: TGTGCCAGCAGCTTACCGGGGGGGAGGGAAAAACTGTTTTTT. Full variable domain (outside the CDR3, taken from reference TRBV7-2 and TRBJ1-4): GAGVSQSPSNKVTEKGKDVELRCDPISGHTALYWYRQSLGQGLEFLIYFQGNSAPDKSGLPSDRFSAERTGGSVSTLTIQRTQQEDSAVYLCASSLPGGREKLFFGSGTQLSVL.

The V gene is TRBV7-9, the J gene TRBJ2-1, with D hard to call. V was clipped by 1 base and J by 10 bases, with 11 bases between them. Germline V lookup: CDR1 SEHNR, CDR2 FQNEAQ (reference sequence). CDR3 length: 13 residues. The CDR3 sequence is CASSLERPYEQFF. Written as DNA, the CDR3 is TGTGCCAGCAGCTTAGAGCGCCCTTACGAGCAGTTCTTC.

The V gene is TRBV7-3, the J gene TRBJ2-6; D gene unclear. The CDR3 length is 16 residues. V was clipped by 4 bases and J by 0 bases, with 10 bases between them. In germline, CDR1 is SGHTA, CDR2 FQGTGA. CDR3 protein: CASSSDTSSGANVLTF. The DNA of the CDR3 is TGTGCCAGCAGCTCCGATACTTCCTCTGGGGCCAACGTCCTGACTTTC.

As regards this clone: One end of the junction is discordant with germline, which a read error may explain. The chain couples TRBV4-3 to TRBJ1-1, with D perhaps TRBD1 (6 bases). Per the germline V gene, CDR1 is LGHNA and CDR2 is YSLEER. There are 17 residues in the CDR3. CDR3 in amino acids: CASSQDSRQVYGTEDFF. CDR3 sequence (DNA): TGCGCCAGCAGCCAAGATTCGCGACAGGTTTATGGCACTGAAGATTTCTTT.

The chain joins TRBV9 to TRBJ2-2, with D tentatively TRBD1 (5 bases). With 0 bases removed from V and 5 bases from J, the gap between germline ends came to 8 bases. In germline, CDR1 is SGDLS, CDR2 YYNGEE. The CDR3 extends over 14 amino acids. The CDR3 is CASSVEGQTGELFF. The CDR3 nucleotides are TGTGCCAGCAGCGTAGAGGGGCAAACCGGGGAGCTGTTTTTT.

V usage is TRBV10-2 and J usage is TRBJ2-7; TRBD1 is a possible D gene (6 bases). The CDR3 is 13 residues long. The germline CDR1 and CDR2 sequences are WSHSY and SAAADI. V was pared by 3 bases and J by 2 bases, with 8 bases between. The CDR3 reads CASSENRAYEQYF. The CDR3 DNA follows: TGCGCCAGCAGTGAAAACAGGGCCTACGAGCAGTACTTC.

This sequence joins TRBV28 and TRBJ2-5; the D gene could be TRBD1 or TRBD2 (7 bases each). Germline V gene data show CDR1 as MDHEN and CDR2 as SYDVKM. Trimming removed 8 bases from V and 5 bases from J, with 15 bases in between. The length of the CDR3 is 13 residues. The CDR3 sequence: CASSQGGRETQYF. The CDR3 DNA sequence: TGTGCCAGCTCGCAGGGGGGGCGGGAGACCCAGTACTTC.

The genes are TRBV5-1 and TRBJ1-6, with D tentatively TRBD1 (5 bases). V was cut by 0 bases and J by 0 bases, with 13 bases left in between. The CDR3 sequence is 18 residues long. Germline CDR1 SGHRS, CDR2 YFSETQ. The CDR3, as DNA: TGCGCCAGCAGCTTGGTTACAGGCCCGAGCTCCTATAATTCACCCCTCCACTTT. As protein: CASSLVTGPSSYNSPLHF.

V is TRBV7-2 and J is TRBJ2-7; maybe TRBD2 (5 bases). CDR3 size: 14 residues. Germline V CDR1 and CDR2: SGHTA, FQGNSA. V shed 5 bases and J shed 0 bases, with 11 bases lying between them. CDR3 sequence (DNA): TGTGCCAGCAGCCCGCGGGTAGCCTCCTACGAGCAGTACTTC. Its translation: CASSPRVASYEQYF.